The T cell receptor (beta chain) under discussion was sequenced for a study of OX40 agonist ivuxolimab in advanced cancers. Study at large: Treatment of patients was with ivuxolimab, an agonistic anti-OX40 (CD134) antibody. From 23 to 79 years was the age range, with a mean of around 57 years, and over 80% were male. A history of anti-PD-1, anti-PD-L1 or anti-CTLA-4 therapy was acceptable, and about 37% had some.

Profiled with immunoSEQ multiplex PCR; TCRdb holds only in-frame clones, not every one. The table has 90,000 to 120,000 clones, about nine tenths seen once; the top ten hold 0.31%. The timepoints at which blood was sampled were baseline, cycle 4 day 1, and cycle 7 day 1. The TCR was taken from an adult with an advanced solid tumor such as melanoma, head and neck, liver or kidney cancer. The sequencing used CD4+ or CD8+ T cells sorted from blood, collected in a trial of the OX40 agonist ivuxolimab.

This chain's CDR3 is CASSQWGTAGTYEQYF. In nucleotides, the CDR3 is TGTGCCAGCAGCCAATGGGGCACAGCGGGCACCTACGAGCAGTACTTC. The V gene is TRBV16, the J gene TRBJ2-7; D possibly corresponds to TRBD2 (6 bases). CDR1 is KGHSY, CDR2 FQNENV, per germline. V dropped 1 base and J dropped 2 bases, with 15 bases sitting between them. The CDR3 is 16 residues long.